What follows is one TCR beta chain and its context. What this receptor recognizes is not known. The conserved phenylalanine or tryptophan normally closing the CDR3 is absent here, so this likely arose from a read error. This entry is derived from a study of patients and donors after allogeneic stem cell transplantation (dated by TCRdb to 2018 to 2020). Libraries were constructed by RT-PCR. The data were produced on a NextSeq 550. The public reads were quality trimmed at Q25 with fastp and then assembled into clones with MiXCR by TCRdb, keeping productive beta chains. Each record represents a unique CDR3 protein, reported with the most common genes and DNA among its rows. Across this sample there are 800,000 to 1,000,000 distinct CDR3 sequences, with approximately 19% seen only once. The ten largest clones add up to around 5.5% of the sample. The CDR3 length is 15 residues, termini included. Only the CDR3 DNA stays, 45 bases, in frame from base 1. Looking up the germline V gene yields CDR1 KGHSH and CDR2 LQKENI. V and J are truncated by 3 bases and 2 bases respectively, leaving an intervening sequence of 14 bases.

The TCR originated in a human donor who was either an allogeneic HSCT recipient or a stem cell or donor lymphocyte infusion donor (not recorded which). It is not recorded whose cells these are; they may come from a transplant donor. The chain employs TRBV18 and TRBJ2-7; the D call is possibly TRBD1 or TRBD2, each sharing 5 bases. Source material: blood, either unsorted or a sorted T cell fraction (not recorded which). The nucleotides read TGTGCCAGCTCACCGTTCGGGACGCCTCCCTACGAGCAGTACCTC. Its protein product is CASSPFGTPPYEQYL.